Listed here are 22 T cell receptor beta chains from one sample, sequenced in a study of cytomegalovirus exposure and HLA in healthy donors. PCR employed 60 Vbeta and 13 Jbeta primers. Profiled with immunoSEQ multiplex PCR; TCRdb holds only in-frame clones, not every one. There are some 120,000 clones in the sample; about 86% occur only once, and around 4.2% lies in the top ten. Sequencing was performed on PBMCs. The receptors derive from a woman aged 30 to 39 in good health and CMV-seronegative.

The chain links TRBV4-1 to TRBJ1-5; perhaps TRBD1 as D (6 bases). Deletions cut 1 base from V and 2 bases from J, with 12 bases between. Germline CDR1 is MGHRA and CDR2 is YSYEKL. CDR3 length: 16 amino acids. For the CDR3, the DNA is TGCGCCAGCAGCCAAGTTCAGGGGAGGGGCAATCAGCCCCAGCATTTT. It translates to CASSQVQGRGNQPQHF.

The genes are TRBV21-1 and TRBJ2-7; the tabulated D call, TRBD1, remains unverified against the DNA. TRBV21-1 is a recognized pseudogene. The CDR3 is made up of 14 amino acids. CDR3 region: CASSWGQGGLEQYF. DNA for the CDR3: TGTGCCAGCAGCTGGGGTCAGGGGGGTCTTGAGCAGTACTTC.

This clone was recorded a few times. This chain joins TRBV10-2 and TRBJ1-1, with D unclear. The V gene's germline CDR1 is WSHSY and CDR2 SAAADI. This CDR3 region has 16 residues. V lost 4 bases, J lost 5 bases, and 20 bases lay in between. DNA for the CDR3: TGCGCCAGCAGTGGCCCTCTTGACGGCATGAGGACTGAAGCTTTCTTT. It yields the protein CASSGPLDGMRTEAFF.

V usage is TRBV2 and J usage is TRBJ2-3; a possible D gene is TRBD2 (7 bases). Germline CDR1 is SNHLY and CDR2 is FYNNEI. This CDR3 has 15 residues. The V and J ends lost 8 bases and 1 base respectively, with 16 bases between them. The CDR3 nucleotides are TGTGCCAGCGGACTAGTGGGACATGGCACAGATACGCAGTATTTT. It specifies CASGLVGHGTDTQYF.

This clone has more than one count but fewer than ten. The genes are TRBV28 and TRBJ1-2, with D maybe TRBD1 (6 bases). Germline V gene lookup returns CDR1 MDHEN and CDR2 SYDVKM. V was cut by 6 bases and J by 2 bases, with 13 bases left in between. The CDR3 extends over 14 amino acids. Written as DNA, the CDR3 is TGTGCCAGCAGCCCTATACAGGGAAACTATGGCTACACCTTC. Encoded protein: CASSPIQGNYGYTF.

The rearrangement joins TRBV19 to TRBJ2-2; no reliable D call. This CDR3 has 13 residues. V shed 5 bases and J shed 8 bases, with 12 bases lying between them. Germline CDR1 and CDR2: LNHDA and SQIVND (reference sequence). CDR3 in DNA: TGTGCCAGTAGTGCTCTAGTCGCTGGGGAGCTGTTTTTT. Translation gives CASSALVAGELFF. The full variable domain, with the rest looked up from reference TRBV19 and TRBJ2-2, is DGGITQSPKYLFRKEGQNVTLSCEQNLNHDAMYWYRQDPGQGLRLIYYSQIVNDFQKGDIAEGYSVSREKKESFPLTVTSAQKNPTAFYLCASSALVAGELFFGEGSRLTVL.

This clone occurred a few times. V gene TRBV14 combines with J gene TRBJ1-2, with 8 positions matching TRBD1. The germline CDR1 and CDR2 sequences are SGHDN and FVKESK. Germline trimming cut 4 bases from V and 5 bases from J; bases unmatched to any gene: 6. The CDR3 consists of 14 residues. The CDR3 is CASSPPGGFYGYTF. In DNA, the CDR3 is TGTGCCAGCAGCCCCCCAGGGGGCTTTTATGGCTACACCTTC.

The chain employs TRBV2 and TRBJ2-3; D gene uncertain. The V and J ends lost 8 bases and 0 bases respectively, with 12 bases between them. This CDR3 region has 14 residues. Germline CDR1 and CDR2: SNHLY and FYNNEI. The CDR3 DNA reads as TGTGCCAGCCAACGAGGTGGGAGCACAGATACGCAGTATTTT. It yields the protein CASQRGGSTDTQYF.

The CDR3 DNA reads TGTGCCAGTAGTATCACAGGGTTCACCGGGGAGCTGTTTTTT. Its translation: CASSITGFTGELFF. This chain joins TRBV19 and TRBJ2-2; D perhaps matches TRBD1 (6 bases). Trimming pared 3 bases from V and 4 bases from J, leaving 9 bases between. The CDR3 contains 14 residues. Germline V lookup: CDR1 LNHDA, CDR2 SQIVND (reference sequence).

The rearrangement uses TRBV6-1 and TRBJ2-7, with D perhaps matching TRBD1 (6 bases). The CDR3 has 16 amino acids. Germline CDR1 and CDR2: MNHNS and SASEGT. V was shortened by 2 bases and J by 4 bases, with 18 bases between the two germline ends. The CDR3 DNA sequence: TGTGCCAGCAGTGAATCCCCAGGGGAAGGGCCTTACGAGCAGTACTTC. It codes for CASSESPGEGPYEQYF.

This sequence joins TRBV18 and TRBJ2-5; no clear D. CDR3 length equals 12 residues. Looked up from germline, CDR1 is KGHSH and CDR2 is LQKENI. Trimming pared 6 bases from V and 0 bases from J, leaving 5 bases between. The CDR3 reads CASSQYQETQYF. Here the CDR3 DNA reads TGTGCCAGCTCCCAGTACCAAGAGACCCAGTACTTC. Combining the CDR3 with reference TRBV18 and TRBJ2-5 gives the whole variable domain NAGVMQNPRHLVRRRGQEARLRCSPMKGHSHVYWYRQLPEEGLKFMVYLQKENIIDESGMPKERFSAEFPKEGPSILRIQQVVRGDSAAYFCASSQYQETQYFGPGTRLLVL.

V usage is TRBV5-4 and J usage is TRBJ1-2; 8 bases are shared with TRBD1. Germline assignment: CDR1 SGHNT and CDR2 YYREEE (reference sequence). With V trimmed by 0 bases and J by 3 bases, 1 base remained unmatched. This CDR3 has 14 amino acids. The CDR3 region has the DNA TGTGCCAGCAGCTTGGAGACAGGGGACTATGGCTACACCTTC. Encoded protein: CASSLETGDYGYTF.

The chain has TRBV7-9 and TRBJ2-5; possibly TRBD2 for D (5 bases). This CDR3 is 16 amino acids long. With 1 base removed from V and 0 bases from J, the gap between germline ends came to 12 bases. The V gene's germline CDR1 is SEHNR and CDR2 FQNEAQ (reference sequence). The CDR3 sequence is CASSLGRTDYQETQYF. The CDR3 DNA reads TGTGCCAGCAGCTTAGGGCGGACGGACTACCAAGAGACCCAGTACTTC.

This clone has a handful of counts. The gene calls are TRBV28 and TRBJ1-2, with D uncertain. Trimming took 4 bases from V and 5 from J, leaving 20 bases between them. Germline values: CDR1 MDHEN, CDR2 SYDVKM. The CDR3 covers 16 residues. CDR3 sequence: CASSSPRLVNRYGYTF. In DNA, the CDR3 is TGTGCCAGCAGTTCGCCCCGGTTAGTTAATCGGTATGGCTACACCTTC.

The genes are TRBV28 and TRBJ1-2, with D possibly matching TRBD1 (6 bases). Looked up from germline, CDR1 is MDHEN and CDR2 is SYDVKM. This CDR3 region has 15 residues. Between the trimmed V and J ends, which lost 5 bases and 5 bases, there was a span of 18 bases. The CDR3 DNA sequence: TGTGCCAGCAGTCCCCCAGGGGTCTCTACATATGGCTACACCTTC. The encoded protein is CASSPPGVSTYGYTF.

The chain couples TRBV7-8 to TRBJ2-7; D unclear. V lost 2 bases, J lost 6 bases, and 8 bases lay in between. CDR1 is SGHVS, CDR2 FQNEAQ, per germline. There are 12 residues in the CDR3. The chain's CDR3 is CASSLMQAEQYF. CDR3 bases: TGTGCCAGCAGCTTAATGCAGGCCGAGCAGTACTTC. Full variable domain (outside the CDR3, taken from reference TRBV7-8 and TRBJ2-7): GAGVSQSPRYKVAKRGQDVALRCDPISGHVSLFWYQQALGQGPEFLTYFQNEAQLDKSGLPSDRFFAERPEGSVSTLKIQRTQQEDSAVYLCASSLMQAEQYFGPGTRLTVT.

This chain links TRBV5-6 with TRBJ2-3; 8 nucleotides line up with TRBD1. Germline loops: CDR1 SGHDT, CDR2 YYEEEE. The length of the CDR3 is 16 residues. V was pared by 4 bases and J by 4 bases, with 11 bases of the junction left unmatched. The CDR3 DNA follows: TGTGCCAGCAGCGAACGGACAGGGCGGGCACCAGATACGCAGTATTTT. As protein: CASSERTGRAPDTQYF.

This clone was observed a single time. J is TRBJ1-1 and V is TRBV7-2; D is ambiguous. Trimming pared 1 base from V and 0 bases from J, leaving 6 bases between. This CDR3 has 14 residues. Per germline, CDR1 SGHTA and CDR2 FQGNSA. CDR3 loop: CASSLGQVNTEAFF. The DNA for the CDR3 is TGTGCCAGCAGCTTAGGGCAGGTGAACACTGAAGCTTTCTTT.

The chain combines TRBV2 with TRBJ2-5; TRBD2 agrees at 8 bases. With the DNA end fitting TRBJ2-7 better, the J assignment may be wrong. Germline V lookup: CDR1 SNHLY, CDR2 FYNNEI. The CDR3 runs 15 residues. The CDR3 sequence: CASSDREGPTYEQYF. The CDR3 DNA is TGTGCCAGCAGTGACCGGGAGGGCCCGACCTACGAGCAGTACTTC.

V gene TRBV5-1 combines with J gene TRBJ1-1, with 7 bases aligning to TRBD1. V gave up 0 bases and J gave up 4 bases; unmatched junction bases: 6. This CDR3 has 15 amino acids. Per the germline V gene, CDR1 is SGHRS and CDR2 is YFSETQ. CDR3 DNA: TGCGCCAGCAGCTTGGCGCAGGGGGGTTCCACTGAAGCTTTCTTT. This translates into CASSLAQGGSTEAFF.

Details on this clone: Compared with germline, one end of the junction differs, possibly owing to a read error. V and J are TRBV7-9 and TRBJ1-1, with 9 bases identical to TRBD1. Germline lookup yields CDR1 SEHNR and CDR2 FQNEAQ (reference sequence). The CDR3 totals 15 residues. The CDR3: CSSSLPTGGNTEAFF. CDR3 DNA: TGTTCCAGCAGCCTCCCGACAGGGGGGAACACTGAAGCTTTCTTT.

The rearrangement links TRBV6-1 to TRBJ1-3; no definite D call. The CDR3 loop spans 17 amino acids. V lost 0 bases and J lost 0, with 12 bases in between. CDR1 MNHNS and CDR2 SASEGT come from the germline V gene. The CDR3: CASSEARLFNSGNTIYF. The DNA of the CDR3 is TGTGCCAGCAGTGAAGCGCGGCTGTTTAACTCTGGAAACACCATATATTTT.